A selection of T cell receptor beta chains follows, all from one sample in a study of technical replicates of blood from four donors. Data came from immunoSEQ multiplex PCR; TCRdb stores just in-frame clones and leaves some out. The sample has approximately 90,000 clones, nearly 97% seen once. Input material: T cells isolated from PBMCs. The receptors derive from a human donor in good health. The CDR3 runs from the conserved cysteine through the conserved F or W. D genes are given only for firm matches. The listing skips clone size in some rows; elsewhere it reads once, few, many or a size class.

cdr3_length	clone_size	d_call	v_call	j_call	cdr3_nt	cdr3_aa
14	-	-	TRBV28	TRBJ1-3	TGTGCCAGCAGTTTAATACAGCTTGGAAACACCATATATTTT	CASSLIQLGNTIYF
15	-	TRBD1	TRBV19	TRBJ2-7	TGTGCCAGTAGTATTGGACAGGGGTTCTCCTACGAGCAGTACTTC	CASSIGQGFSYEQYF
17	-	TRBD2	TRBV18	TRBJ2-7	TGTGCCAGCTCACCACCGTCGGCGGGGGGCAAACGTTCCGAGCAGTACTTC	CASSPPSAGGKRSEQYF
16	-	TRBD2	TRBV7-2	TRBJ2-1	TGTGCCAGCAGCTTATGGCTAGCGGGACCGGGCAATGAGCAGTTCTTC	CASSLWLAGPGNEQFF
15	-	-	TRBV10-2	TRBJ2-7	TGCGCCAGCGGAGAGGGCCCCCCACGGTTCTACGAGCAGTACTTC	CASGEGPPRFYEQYF
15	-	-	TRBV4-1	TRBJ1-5	TGCGCCAGCAGCCAAGATGAGCAGGCGTACCAGCCCCAGCATTTT	CASSQDEQAYQPQHF
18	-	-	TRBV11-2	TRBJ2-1	TGTGCCAGCAGCTTGGGGAGGAAAACTACGAGCTCCTACAATGAGCAGTTCTTC	CASSLGRKTTSSYNEQFF
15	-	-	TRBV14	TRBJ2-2	TGTGCCAGCAGCCCTAGGACGGGAGCGGTCGGGGAGCTGTTTTTT	CASSPRTGAVGELFF
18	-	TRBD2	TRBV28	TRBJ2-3	TGTGCCAGCAGTTTCTCAGCGGGAGGGACAACTAGCACAGATACGCAGTATTTT	CASSFSAGGTTSTDTQYF
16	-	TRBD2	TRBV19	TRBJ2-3	TGTGCCAGTAGTGGGAGGACTAGCGGTAGCACAGATACGCAGTATTTT	CASSGRTSGSTDTQYF
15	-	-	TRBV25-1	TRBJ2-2	TGTGCCAGCGGGGGGCGGACTAGGGACACCGGGGAGCTGTTTTTT	CASGGRTRDTGELFF
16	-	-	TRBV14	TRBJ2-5	TGTGCCAGCAGCCAAGATCGTTTGTACAGCTCTGAGACCCAGTACTTC	CASSQDRLYSSETQYF
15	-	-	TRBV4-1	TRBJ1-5	TGCGCCAGCAGCCCAAGACCGAGGTGGGATCAGCCCCAGCATTTT	CASSPRPRWDQPQHF
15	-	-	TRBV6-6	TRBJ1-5	TGTGCCAGCAGTCTACAGGGTTTTTCGAATCAGCCCCAGCATTTT	CASSLQGFSNQPQHF
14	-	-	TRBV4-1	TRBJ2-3	TGCGCCAGCAGCCAAGATGTCGGCAGGGCTACGCAGTATTTT	CASSQDVGRATQYF
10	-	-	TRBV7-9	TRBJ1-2	TGTGCCAGCAGGTGGGGCGGCTACACCTTC	CASRWGGYTF
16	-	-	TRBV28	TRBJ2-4	TGTGCCAGCAGTTTAGGTACTGCCGTAGCCAAAAACATTCAGTACTTC	CASSLGTAVAKNIQYF
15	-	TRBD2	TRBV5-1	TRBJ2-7	TGCGCCAGCAGCTCCGTTACTAGCGGGAGTTCCGAGCAGTACTTC	CASSSVTSGSSEQYF
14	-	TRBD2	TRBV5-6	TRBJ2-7	TGTGCCAGCAGCCAAGCGGGAGGTTTGTACGAGCAGTACTTC	CASSQAGGLYEQYF
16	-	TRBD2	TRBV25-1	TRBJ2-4	TGTGCCAGCAGTGAGGCTAGCGGGGGGGGTTTAGACATTCAGTACTTC	CASSEASGGGLDIQYF
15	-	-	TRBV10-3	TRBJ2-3	TGTGCCATCAGTGACAGGATATCTAGCACAGATACGCAGTATTTT	CAISDRISSTDTQYF
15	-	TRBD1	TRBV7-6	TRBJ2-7	TGTGCCACTCGCTTAGAGACAGGGGGCTTCTACGAGCAGTACTTC	CATRLETGGFYEQYF
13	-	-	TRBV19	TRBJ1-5	TGTGCCAGTAGTACCCAGGGAGGTCAGCCCCAGCATTTT	CASSTQGGQPQHF
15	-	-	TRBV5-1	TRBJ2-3	TGCGCCAGCAGCTTGGCAGGGGATAGCACAGATACGCAGTATTTT	CASSLAGDSTDTQYF
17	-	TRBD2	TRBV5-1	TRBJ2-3	TGCGCCAGCAGCGCGACTAGCGGGGGGTATAGCACAGATACGCAGTATTTT	CASSATSGGYSTDTQYF
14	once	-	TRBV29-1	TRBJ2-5	TGCAGCGTTGAAGCAGAGAGGTACCAAGAGACCCAGTACTTC	CSVEAERYQETQYF
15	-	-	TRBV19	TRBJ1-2	TGTGCCAGTAGTATAGATCTAGGGGGACGCTATGGCTACACCTTC	CASSIDLGGRYGYTF
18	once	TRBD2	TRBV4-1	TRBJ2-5	TGCGCCAGCAGCCAAGAAGGGGCTAGCGGGGGGATAGGGGAGACCCAGTACTTC	CASSQEGASGGIGETQYF
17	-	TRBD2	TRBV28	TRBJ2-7	TGTGCCAGCAGTTCACCGTTTGGGGCGGGAGGAACCTACGAGCAGTACTTC	CASSSPFGAGGTYEQYF
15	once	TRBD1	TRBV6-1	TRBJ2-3	TGTGCCAGCAGTCCCCACAGGGGGCAACCAGATACGCAGTATTTT	CASSPHRGQPDTQYF
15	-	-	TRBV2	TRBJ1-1	TGTGCCAGCAGTGGGGAGGGTCTTCCAAACACTGAAGCTTTCTTT	CASSGEGLPNTEAFF
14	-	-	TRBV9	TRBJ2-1	TGTGCCAGCAGCGCCCACAGCTCCTACAATGAGCAGTTCTTC	CASSAHSSYNEQFF
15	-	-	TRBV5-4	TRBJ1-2	TGTGCCAGCAGCTTGGGAGGGAAAGTTAACTATGGCTACACCTTC	CASSLGGKVNYGYTF
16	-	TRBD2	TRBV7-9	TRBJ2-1	TGTGCCAGCAGCTTACTCCTAGCGGCATCTAACAATGAGCAGTTCTTC	CASSLLLAASNNEQFF
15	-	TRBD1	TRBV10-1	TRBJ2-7	TGCGCCAGCAGCGGGACAGGGGTGAACTCCTACGAGCAGTACTTC	CASSGTGVNSYEQYF
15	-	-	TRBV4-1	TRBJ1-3	TGCGCCAGCAGCCAAGTCGACAGTGAAGGAAACACCATATATTTT	CASSQVDSEGNTIYF
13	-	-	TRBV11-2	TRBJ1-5	TGTGCCAGCAGCTTAGTGGAGGATCAGCCCCAGCATTTT	CASSLVEDQPQHF
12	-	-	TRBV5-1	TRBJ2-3	TGCGCCAGCGGCCTTAATGCAGATACGCAGTATTTT	CASGLNADTQYF
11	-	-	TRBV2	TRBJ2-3	TGTGCCAGCAGACAGGCAGATACGCAGTATTTT	CASRQADTQYF
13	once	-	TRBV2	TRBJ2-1	TGTGCCAGCAGCCCGCCGGGAGACAATGAGCAGTTCTTC	CASSPPGDNEQFF
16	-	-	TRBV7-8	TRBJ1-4	TGTGCCAGCAGCACACACAGGGATTCAACTAATGAAAAACTGTTTTTT	CASSTHRDSTNEKLFF
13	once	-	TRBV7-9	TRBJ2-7	TGTGCCAGCACAAAAGGGGCCCCTGGGGAGCAGTACTTC	CASTKGAPGEQYF
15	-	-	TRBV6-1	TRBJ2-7	TGTGCCAGCAGTGAGGGAACGACAGGGAGGTACGAGCAGTACTTC	CASSEGTTGRYEQYF
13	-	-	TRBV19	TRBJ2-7	TGTGCCAGTAGTACGACTCTCTCCTACGAGCAGTACTTC	CASSTTLSYEQYF
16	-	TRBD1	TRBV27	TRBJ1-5	TGTGCCAGCAGTTTGGGGACAGGGAACAAGGGTCAGCCCCAGCATTTT	CASSLGTGNKGQPQHF
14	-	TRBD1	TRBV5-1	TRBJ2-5	TGCGCCAGCAGCTTGGGAGGGGGCAAAGAGACCCAGTACTTC	CASSLGGGKETQYF
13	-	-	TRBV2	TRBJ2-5	TGTGCCACCGGGACTCGGCATAAAGAGACCCAGTACTTC	CATGTRHKETQYF
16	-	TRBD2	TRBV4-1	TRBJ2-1	TGCGCCAGCAGCCAAGATTATCGAGGACTAGCGGCCGTGGAGTTCTTC	CASSQDYRGLAAVEFF
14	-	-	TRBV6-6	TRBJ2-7	TGTGCCAGCACCCTAACTCAGGGTTACCTCGAGCAGTACTTC	CASTLTQGYLEQYF
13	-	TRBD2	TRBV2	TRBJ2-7	TGTGCCAGCAGGGGACTAGCGATCGGCGAGCAGTACTTC	CASRGLAIGEQYF
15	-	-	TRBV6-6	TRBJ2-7	TGTGCCAGCAGCCCGACTAGGACAGGACTCTACGAGCAGTACTTC	CASSPTRTGLYEQYF
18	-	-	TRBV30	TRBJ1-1	TGTGCCTGGAGTGTAAAAACAGGGTCAAACCTGGCGTACACTGAAGCTTTCTTT	CAWSVKTGSNLAYTEAFF
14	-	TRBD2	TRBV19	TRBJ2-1	TGTGCCTCTTCCGGTGCTAGCGGGACCTATGAGCAGTTCTTC	CASSGASGTYEQFF